This is a list of T cell receptor beta chains from one sample in a study of long-term antiretroviral therapy in people with HIV. This table comes from immunoSEQ multiplex PCR, and its TCRdb copy is limited to in-frame clones, with some not included. The sample records some 30,000 clones, more than 85% being singletons. Sequencing was performed on unsorted PBMCs, taken 3.1 years after starting antiretroviral therapy. These TCRs come from a man younger than 35 with HIV. CDR3s include the opening cysteine and the closing phenylalanine or tryptophan. Fields, in order: V gene, D gene, J gene, CDR3 protein. The D gene is left open where the match is weak.

v_call: TRBV5-4
d_call: TRBD2
j_call: TRBJ2-7
cdr3_aa: CASSLGSGGLYTEQYF

v_call: TRBV7-3
d_call: .
j_call: TRBJ2-5
cdr3_aa: CASSFRLKETQYF

v_call: TRBV11-1
d_call: TRBD2
j_call: TRBJ2-7
cdr3_aa: CASSLEGLAVYEQYF

v_call: TRBV6-1
d_call: .
j_call: TRBJ1-5
cdr3_aa: CASKTVPLSPQHF

v_call: TRBV6-5
d_call: TRBD1
j_call: TRBJ2-4
cdr3_aa: CASSLSGGADIQYF

v_call: TRBV7-9
d_call: .
j_call: TRBJ2-1
cdr3_aa: CATQDLRGHEQFF

v_call: TRBV2
d_call: .
j_call: TRBJ2-6
cdr3_aa: CASRFGFLGANVLTF

v_call: TRBV19
d_call: TRBD2
j_call: TRBJ2-1
cdr3_aa: CASSSSGGNEQFF

v_call: TRBV2
d_call: .
j_call: TRBJ1-5
cdr3_aa: CASSEARDDQPQHF

v_call: TRBV14
d_call: .
j_call: TRBJ1-2
cdr3_aa: CASSQVDLYGYTF

v_call: TRBV19
d_call: .
j_call: TRBJ1-1
cdr3_aa: CASISGGSGAFF